The clone carrying this TCR beta chain came up many times. The antigen is unknown. PBMCs were sourced from 9 to 10 ml fresh peripheral blood. This specimen belongs to a study of T cells in Graves' hyperthyroidism and ophthalmopathy. Points from the study as a whole: Also found in blood were most expanded thyroid clonotypes above 0.001. The model predicted ophthalmopathy a median around 6.5 months before onset. Stable hyperthyroidism was separated from ophthalmopathy by a model based on 13 V-J features.

Amplification yielded TCR beta CDR3 regions, with RNA transcripts as the source. A set of HTBI primers served as the primers for a first-round RT-PCR of the TCR CDR3. TCRdb re-analysed the multiplex PCR reads in MiXCR, keeping a single row per CDR3 protein. This sample has 400,000 to 450,000 distinct CDR3 sequences; 14% to 15% occur once, and the top ten carry roughly 13%. Germline lookup yields CDR1 SEHNR and CDR2 FQNEAQ (reference sequence). The germline V and J ends were trimmed by 4 bases and 2 bases, with 5 bases remaining between them. This CDR3 has 12 amino acids. The TCR sequence derives from a man aged 18 to 35 with Graves' ophthalmopathy. The material sequenced was blood. The rearrangement joins TRBV7-9 to TRBJ1-1; D is uncertain. CDR3: CASSSINTEAFF. CDR3 in DNA: TGTGCCAGCAGCTCAATAAACACTGAAGCTTTCTTT.